A single sample is the source of the 14 T cell receptor beta chains below, sequenced in a study of blood T cell repertoires in COVID-19. Assay used: immunoSEQ multiplex PCR; TCRdb lists only in-frame clones, some missing. The sample lists around 97,000 clones, roughly 90% occurring once. Sample: peripheral blood. Every receptor here comes from a woman aged 55-70 years with acute or convalescent COVID-19.

This rearrangement joins TRBV13 to TRBJ1-1; D may be TRBD1 (5 bases). The CDR3 loop spans 14 amino acids. With 2 bases removed from V and 3 bases from J, the gap between germline ends came to 10 bases. Germline V gene sequence: CDR1 PRHDT, CDR2 FYEKMQ (reference sequence). The CDR3, as DNA: TGTGCCAGCAGCTTACTGGGAGGGGACACTGAAGCTTTCTTT. Translating it yields CASSLLGGDTEAFF.

J is TRBJ2-3 and V is TRBV29-1; 15 bases map to TRBD2. CDR3 size: 18 residues. CDR1 and CDR2 from the germline V gene are SQVTM and ANQGSEA. The V and J ends lost 4 bases and 4 bases, in that order; junction bases with no gene match: 12. CDR3 DNA sequence: TGCAGCGTTGGGACTAGCGGGAGGGCCGTGTCGGTCCCAGATACGCAGTATTTT. It specifies CSVGTSGRAVSVPDTQYF.

The V and J genes are TRBV9 and TRBJ2-2, with 7 bases that match TRBD2. Unmatched junction bases numbered 7, after V lost 3 bases and J lost 5 bases. The length of the CDR3 is 15 residues. CDR1 and CDR2 (germline): SGDLS, YYNGEE. This chain's CDR3 is CASSAGGGLTGELFF. The CDR3 DNA is TGTGCCAGCAGCGCGGGAGGAGGACTAACCGGGGAGCTGTTTTTT.

This chain uses TRBV7-8 with TRBJ2-5; 7 bases agree with TRBD2. The V segment lost 2 bases and the J segment 4 bases; nucleotides outside the gene matches: 7. This CDR3 has 15 amino acids. The germline V gene encodes CDR1 SGHVS and CDR2 FQNEAQ. The DNA for the CDR3 is TGTGCCAGCAGCTTAAGGGAGGGCAGATCAGAGACCCAGTACTTC. Protein: CASSLREGRSETQYF.

This clone was found once. The chain joins TRBV2 to TRBJ1-2; TRBD1 matches 8 bases. Looked up from germline, CDR1 is SNHLY and CDR2 is FYNNEI. Trimming at V came to 5 bases and at J to 7 bases, leaving 9 bases not matched to a gene. The CDR3 is made up of 14 amino acids. For the CDR3, the DNA is TGTGCCAGCAGTACGATGGACAGGGTCGGTGGCTACACCTTC. Amino acid sequence: CASSTMDRVGGYTF.

DNA of the CDR3: TGTGCCAGCAGCCAGGGACTCGCCGGACCCCAGCATTTT. Encoded protein: CASSQGLAGPQHF. V and J are TRBV11-2 and TRBJ1-5; D might be TRBD1 (5 bases). CDR1 is SGHAT, CDR2 FQNNGV, per germline. V lost 5 bases and J lost 10, with 15 bases in between. The CDR3 consists of 13 residues.

This chain joins TRBV5-1 and TRBJ2-5, with a possible D match to TRBD2 (6 bases). The V gene's germline CDR1 is SGHRS and CDR2 YFSETQ. V was clipped by 3 bases and J by 1 base, with 10 bases between them. CDR3 length: 14 residues. The CDR3 sequence: CASSSLTSQETQYF. DNA for the CDR3: TGCGCCAGCAGCTCATTGACTAGCCAAGAGACCCAGTACTTC.

V is TRBV5-1 and J is TRBJ2-5; 9 bases are shared with TRBD1. Germline CDR1 is SGHRS and CDR2 is YFSETQ. The V segment lost 0 bases and the J segment 2 bases; nucleotides outside the gene matches: 5. The CDR3 extends over 16 amino acids. CDR3: CASSLGDRDSQETQYF. CDR3 sequence (DNA): TGCGCCAGCAGCTTGGGGGACAGGGATAGTCAAGAGACCCAGTACTTC.

This sequence joins TRBV6-1 and TRBJ2-7; D uncertain. V lost 3 bases, J lost 5 bases, and 11 bases lay in between. This CDR3 region has 13 residues. Germline V gene sequence: CDR1 MNHNS, CDR2 SASEGT. The CDR3 loop reads CASSDANTNEQYV. The CDR3 coding sequence is TGTGCCAGCAGTGACGCAAACACCAACGAGCAGTACGTC.

The chain joins TRBV3-1 (or the pseudogene TRBV3-2) to TRBJ2-3, with 10 bases fitting TRBD2. The CDR3 consists of 18 residues. Germline trimming cut 1 base from V and 3 bases from J; bases unmatched to any gene: 10. The V gene's germline CDR1 is LGHDT and CDR2 YNNKEL (reference sequence). The CDR3 coding sequence is TGTGCCAGCAGCCAAGGTCCGGAGCGGGAGGGCCAGACAGATACGCAGTATTTT. It codes for CASSQGPEREGQTDTQYF.

The genes are TRBV7-9 and TRBJ1-5; D gene ambiguous. CDR3 length equals 14 residues. V shed 0 bases and J shed 1 base, with 4 bases lying between them. Germline assignment: CDR1 SEHNR and CDR2 FQNEAQ (reference sequence). The CDR3 protein is CASSLAASNQPQHF. In DNA form, the CDR3 reads TGTGCCAGCAGCTTAGCGGCCAGCAATCAGCCCCAGCATTTT.

This clone occurred a few times. V is TRBV24-1 and J is TRBJ2-6, with TRBD1 matching over 9 bases. Germline assignment: CDR1 KGHDR and CDR2 SFDVKD. CDR3 length equals 16 residues. Trimming cost V 2 bases and J 2 bases; bases outside gene matches: 0. The CDR3 region has the DNA TGTGCCACCAGTGATTACAGGGGGCCTGGGGCCAACGTCCTGACTTTC. Its translation is CATSDYRGPGANVLTF.

CDR3 DNA: TGCGCCAGCAGCTCCGGGACGGGGGGAGTTGAAAAACTGTTTTTT. Translated: CASSSGTGGVEKLFF. This chain links TRBV5-1 with TRBJ1-4; tentatively, D is TRBD1 (5 bases). In germline, CDR1 is SGHRS, CDR2 YFSETQ. V was trimmed by 3 bases and J by 7 bases, leaving 16 bases between them. This CDR3 is 15 amino acids long. Full variable domain (rest looked up from reference TRBV5-1 and TRBJ1-4): KAGVTQTPRYLIKTRGQQVTLSCSPISGHRSVSWYQQTPGQGLQFLFEYFSETQRNKGNFPGRFSGRQFSNSRSEMNVSTLELGDSALYLCASSSGTGGVEKLFFGSGTQLSVL.

V and J are TRBV4-1 and TRBJ1-4, with TRBD1 identical over 10 bases. The V segment lost 4 bases and the J segment 8 bases; nucleotides outside the gene matches: 7. The germline V gene has CDR1 MGHRA and CDR2 YSYEKL. The CDR3 totals 15 residues. The CDR3 spells CASSLGTGESEKLFF. CDR3 in DNA: TGCGCCAGCAGCCTCGGGACAGGGGAATCAGAAAAACTGTTTTTT.